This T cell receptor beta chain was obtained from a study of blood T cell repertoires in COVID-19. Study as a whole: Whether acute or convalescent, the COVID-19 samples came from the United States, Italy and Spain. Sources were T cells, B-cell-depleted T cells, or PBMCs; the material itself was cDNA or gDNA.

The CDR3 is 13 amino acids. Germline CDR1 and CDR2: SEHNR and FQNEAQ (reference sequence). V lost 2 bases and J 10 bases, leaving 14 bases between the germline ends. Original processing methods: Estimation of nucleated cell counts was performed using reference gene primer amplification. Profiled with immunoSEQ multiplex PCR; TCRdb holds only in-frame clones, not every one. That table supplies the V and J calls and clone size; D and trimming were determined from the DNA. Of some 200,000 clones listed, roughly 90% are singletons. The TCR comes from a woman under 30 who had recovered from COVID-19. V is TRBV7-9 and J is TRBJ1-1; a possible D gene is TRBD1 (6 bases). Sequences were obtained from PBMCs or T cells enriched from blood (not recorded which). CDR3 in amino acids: CASSLSAGEGAFF. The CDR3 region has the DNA TGTGCCAGCAGCTTATCCGCAGGGGAGGGAGCTTTCTTT.